This T cell receptor beta chain emerged from a study of cytomegalovirus exposure and HLA in healthy donors. General study findings and limits: Exclusion as indistinguishable affected some V segments, including TRBV6-2 and TRBV6-3. The study carried out a later analysis of TCR beta sequences. It associated some 17,000 of them with specific HLA alleles at a false discovery rate of 0.05. When analyzed later, a missense DCLRE1C variant was found to be linked to TCR beta V- and J-gene trimming.

Primers: 60 Vbeta forward and 13 Jbeta reverse. Profiling relied on immunoSEQ multiplex PCR, and the TCRdb table lists in-frame clones only, not all of them. The sample has tens of thousands of clones. The V segment lost 5 bases and the J segment 6 bases; nucleotides outside the gene matches: 13. CDR1 and CDR2 from the germline V gene are SGHAT and FQNNGV. This CDR3 comprises 15 residues. Points on this clone: Its cognate antigen is unknown.

Participants comprised healthy donors of bone marrow. The source is a man aged 25 to 40 in good health and CMV-seronegative. The sample comprised PBMCs. The genes are TRBV11-2 and TRBJ2-7; 7 bases align to TRBD2. As DNA, the CDR3 is TGTGCCAGCAGCCAAGGACTAGGGGTGTACGGCGAGCAGTACTTC. It specifies CASSQGLGVYGEQYF.